This is a list of T cell receptor beta chains from one sample in a study of T cells in Graves' hyperthyroidism and ophthalmopathy. TCRdb re-analysed the multiplex PCR reads in MiXCR, keeping a single row per CDR3 protein. The table includes around 450,000 distinct CDR3 sequences, about 15% detected once. Sequences were obtained from blood. These receptors all come from a woman younger than 30 with Graves' hyperthyroidism. Both conserved end residues are part of each CDR3.

CASSQRGTFYNEQFF,TRBJ2-1,TRBV6-2/TRBV6-3
CASSVEYSGTDTQYF,TRBJ2-3,TRBV9
CSARVPAGTSGGVRTQYF,TRBJ2-3,TRBV20-1
CASSVGLLGATNEKLFF,TRBJ1-4,TRBV9
CASSQDRDRARNGANVLTF,TRBJ2-6,TRBV4-3
CASSTYLGEFTEAFF,TRBJ1-1,TRBV28
CASSRTDRVAAVEAFF,TRBJ1-1,TRBV14
CASSLATGNTGELFF,TRBJ2-2,TRBV7-9
CASSLEEAYGYTF,TRBJ1-2,TRBV7-2
CSARDRVGYGYTF,TRBJ1-2,TRBV20-1